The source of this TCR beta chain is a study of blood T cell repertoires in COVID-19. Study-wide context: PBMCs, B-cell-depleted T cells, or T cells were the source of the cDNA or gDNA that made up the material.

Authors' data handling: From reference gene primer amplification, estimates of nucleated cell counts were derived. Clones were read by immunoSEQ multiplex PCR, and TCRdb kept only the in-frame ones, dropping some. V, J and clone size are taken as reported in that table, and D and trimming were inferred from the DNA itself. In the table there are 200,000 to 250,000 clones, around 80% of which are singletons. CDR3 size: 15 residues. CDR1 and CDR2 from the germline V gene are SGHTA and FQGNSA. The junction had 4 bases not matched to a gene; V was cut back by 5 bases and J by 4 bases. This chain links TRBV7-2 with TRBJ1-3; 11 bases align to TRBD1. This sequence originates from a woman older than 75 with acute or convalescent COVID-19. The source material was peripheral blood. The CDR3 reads CASSRTGGKGNTIYF. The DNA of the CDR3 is TGTGCCAGCAGCCGGACAGGGGGCAAAGGAAACACCATATATTTT.